The 30 T cell receptor beta chains listed next were all sequenced from one sample in a study of control samples from healthy donors and cancer patients. The protocol was immunoSEQ multiplex PCR, while the TCRdb copy is restricted to in-frame clones and leaves out a portion. Of about 130,000 clones in the sample, approximately 92% were seen once. The sample taken for sequencing was blood. Receptors were obtained from a man aged 18 to 29 in good health.

This clone is a singleton in its sample. The chain employs TRBV10-3 and TRBJ1-6; D perhaps matches TRBD1 (5 bases). Germline V gene lookup returns CDR1 ENHRY and CDR2 SYGVKD. This CDR3 contains 15 residues. Trimming removed 3 bases at V and 5 bases at J, with 11 bases between. CDR3 loop: CAISDQGADNSPLHF. In DNA, the CDR3 is TGTGCCATCAGTGATCAAGGGGCGGATAATTCACCCCTCCACTTT.

By share, this clone counts as medium-sized (0.01 to 0.1%). At one of its ends the junction is not consistent with the germline gene, which may arise from a read error. V and J are TRBV5-1 and TRBJ2-2; D gene unclear. From germline, CDR1 is SGHRS and CDR2 YFSETQ. The CDR3 spans 14 residues. Here the CDR3 DNA reads TGCGCCAGCAGCTTGGTTGGGAACTCCGGGGAGCTGTTTTTT. Protein sequence: CASSLVGNSGELFF.

The chain recombines TRBV9 with TRBJ1-1, with D possibly matching TRBD1 (6 bases). Deletions cut 0 bases from V and 1 base from J, with 10 bases between. Germline V CDR1 and CDR2: SGDLS, YYNGEE. This CDR3 spans 15 amino acids. This CDR3 reads CASSVATGWNTEAFF. In DNA, the CDR3 is TGTGCCAGCAGCGTAGCTACAGGGTGGAACACTGAAGCTTTCTTT.

This sequence joins TRBV19 and TRBJ1-5; no firm D call. V was trimmed by 4 bases and J by 2 bases, leaving 18 bases between them. The germline CDR1 and CDR2 sequences are LNHDA and SQIVND (reference sequence). The CDR3 sequence is 17 residues long. This CDR3 is CASSRPPSPRGNQPQHF. CDR3 nucleotide sequence: TGTGCCAGTAGTAGACCCCCGTCCCCGCGCGGCAATCAGCCCCAGCATTTT.

V and J are TRBV11-2 and TRBJ1-6; tentative D call: TRBD1 (5 bases). The CDR3 sequence is 16 residues long. Trimming cost V 8 bases and J 3 bases, with 17 bases left between them. Germline V gene lookup returns CDR1 SGHAT and CDR2 FQNNGV. The CDR3: CASRRGRDFYNSPLHF. CDR3 nucleotide sequence: TGTGCCAGCCGCCGAGGAAGGGACTTCTATAATTCACCCCTCCACTTT.

This chain connects TRBV5-1 to TRBJ1-1; D gene unclear. The V end was cut by 0 bases, the J end by 3 bases, with 12 bases between. The CDR3 consists of 15 residues. Germline V lookup: CDR1 SGHRS, CDR2 YFSETQ. CDR3 nucleotide sequence: TGCGCCAGCAGCTTGGGGTGGATAGGGCACACTGAAGCTTTCTTT. Protein: CASSLGWIGHTEAFF.

The chain is built from TRBV11-2 and TRBJ1-1, with D maybe TRBD1 (5 bases). The V and J ends lost 8 bases and 0 bases respectively, with 13 bases between them. The CDR3 runs to 14 residues. The germline gives CDR1 SGHAT, CDR2 FQNNGV. CDR3 loop: CASARGAMNTEAFF. CDR3 nucleotides: TGTGCCAGCGCCAGAGGGGCGATGAACACTGAAGCTTTCTTT.

The V call is TRBV5-4, the J call TRBJ2-1; 8 positions agree with TRBD1. J lost 0 bases, V lost 3 bases, and 5 bases had no gene match. This CDR3 has 16 residues. Germline V gene data show CDR1 as SGHNT and CDR2 as YYREEE (reference sequence). DNA for the CDR3: TGTGCCAGCAGCTCGGGACAGGCGAGCTCCTACAATGAGCAGTTCTTC. It yields the protein CASSSGQASSYNEQFF.

This clone was counted once. The chain carries TRBV7-6 and TRBJ2-1; 9 bases line up with TRBD1. This CDR3 region has 15 residues. From germline, CDR1 is SGHVS and CDR2 FNYEAQ. V trimming: 3 bases; J trimming: 0 bases; junction bases outside the gene matches: 0. The chain's CDR3 is CASSLTGGSYNEQFF. The CDR3 DNA follows: TGTGCCAGCAGCTTGACAGGGGGCTCCTACAATGAGCAGTTCTTC.

The chain combines TRBV4-1 with TRBJ1-1; D possibly corresponds to TRBD1 (6 bases). V lost 4 bases and J 1 base, leaving 22 bases between the germline ends. Germline values: CDR1 MGHRA, CDR2 YSYEKL. The CDR3 runs to 18 residues. This CDR3 is CASSLGSQGSRKNTEAFF. The CDR3, as DNA: TGCGCCAGCAGCCTGGGGTCACAGGGCAGTCGTAAGAACACTGAAGCTTTCTTT.

The chain links TRBV9 to TRBJ1-2; 10 bases fit TRBD1. Germline V gene lookup returns CDR1 SGDLS and CDR2 YYNGEE. The CDR3 is made up of 15 amino acids. Trimming removed 3 bases from V and 8 bases from J; junction bases left unmatched: 10. CDR3 sequence reads: CASSEGTGVSRGYTF. CDR3 DNA: TGTGCCAGCAGCGAAGGGACAGGGGTTAGTAGAGGCTACACCTTC.

The chain uses TRBV7-9 and TRBJ2-2, with 8 bases aligning to TRBD2. The CDR3 consists of 16 residues. The germline V gene encodes CDR1 SEHNR and CDR2 FQNEAQ (reference sequence). The ends lost 6 bases at V and 0 bases at J; junction bases unmatched: 6. CDR3 residues: CASSIRAGANTGELFF. The DNA of the CDR3 is TGTGCCAGCAGTATCCGAGCGGGGGCGAACACCGGGGAGCTGTTTTTT.

This clone was seen once. The gene calls are TRBV6-4 and TRBJ1-5, with D perhaps TRBD1 (5 bases). CDR3 length: 17 residues. V was cut by 4 bases and J by 4 bases, with 20 bases left in between. CDR1 is MRHNA and CDR2 is SNTAGT in the germline V gene. In DNA form, the CDR3 reads TGTGCCAGCAGTGTAACTATTCGCCCTCGGGGGAATCAGCCCCAGCATTTT. Translated: CASSVTIRPRGNQPQHF.

This sequence joins TRBV6-5 and TRBJ2-1; no clear D gene. V lost 7 bases, J lost 12 bases, and 19 bases lay in between. Germline V gene lookup returns CDR1 MNHEY and CDR2 SVGAGI. The CDR3 consists of 13 residues. CDR3 in amino acids: CASTITFGHGQFF. Written as DNA, the CDR3 is TGTGCCAGCACGATAACGTTCGGGCATGGGCAGTTCTTC.

The CDR3 here is CASSQVSRGGKVYNEQFF. DNA of the CDR3: TGTGCCAGCAGCCAAGTGTCGCGGGGGGGGAAAGTCTACAATGAGCAGTTCTTC. This rearrangement joins TRBV14 to TRBJ2-1; TRBD2 agrees at 9 bases. V dropped 1 base and J dropped 3; count of bases not matched to a gene: 10. CDR3 length: 18 amino acids. Per germline, CDR1 SGHDN and CDR2 FVKESK. Using reference TRBV14 and TRBJ2-1 for the parts outside the CDR3, the full variable domain is EAGVTQFPSHSVIEKGQTVTLRCDPISGHDNLYWYRRVMGKEIKFLLHFVKESKQDESGMPNNRFLAERTGGTYSTLKVQPAELEDSGVYFCASSQVSRGGKVYNEQFFGPGTRLTVL.

The genes are TRBV20-1 and TRBJ1-2; D is possibly TRBD1 (6 bases). V gave up 8 bases and J gave up 4 bases, with 11 bases separating them. This CDR3 region has 11 residues. The germline gives CDR1 DFQATT, CDR2 SNEGSKA (reference sequence). CDR3 bases: TGCAGTATGGGGGCAACCTATGGCTACACCTTC. Its protein product is CSMGATYGYTF.

This clone has more than one count but fewer than ten. The chain employs TRBV5-4 and TRBJ2-1; 8 nucleotides match TRBD1. J gave up 5 bases and V 3 bases, and 1 base lay outside the gene matches. The CDR3 has 13 amino acids. CDR1 SGHNT and CDR2 YYREEE come from the germline V gene (reference sequence). Here the CDR3 reads CASSSDRDNEQFF. CDR3 nucleotide sequence: TGTGCCAGCAGCTCGGACAGGGACAATGAGCAGTTCTTC.

This chain links TRBV2 with TRBJ1-3, with D possibly TRBD1 on 5 matching bases. The CDR3 extends over 14 amino acids. Germline CDR1 is SNHLY and CDR2 is FYNNEI. Trimming left V 6 bases short and J 2 bases short, with 11 bases between. The DNA of the CDR3 is TGTGCCAGCAGCCAGACAGTCGCTGGAAACACCATATATTTT. The encoded protein is CASSQTVAGNTIYF.

The chain is built from TRBV6-4 and TRBJ1-4; the D gene is possibly TRBD1 (5 bases). Germline V lookup: CDR1 MRHNA, CDR2 SNTAGT. This CDR3 is built from 14 residues. The V gene lost 3 bases and the J gene lost 8 bases, with 13 bases spanning the gap. CDR3 loop: CASSEGGSGEKLFF. Here the CDR3 DNA reads TGTGCCAGCAGTGAGGGGGGAAGCGGGGAAAAACTGTTTTTT.

The chain has TRBV12-3 or TRBV12-4 and TRBJ1-2; D is ambiguous. The CDR3 is 12 amino acids. Trimming cost V 6 bases and J 1 base, with 6 bases left between them. The CDR3 is CASSLSNYGYTF. CDR3 DNA sequence: TGTGCCAGCAGCTTGAGTAACTATGGCTACACCTTC.

The rearrangement links TRBV7-2 to TRBJ2-1, with D uncertain. V was clipped by 2 bases and J by 7 bases, with 6 bases between them. The CDR3 loop spans 12 amino acids. The germline gives CDR1 SGHTA, CDR2 FQGNSA. The CDR3 sequence is CASSLYINEQFF. CDR3 bases: TGTGCCAGCAGCTTATATATAAATGAGCAGTTCTTC.

The chain combines TRBV6-5 with TRBJ1-6; D possibly corresponds to TRBD1 (6 bases). The germline V and J ends were trimmed by 6 bases and 7 bases, with 16 bases remaining between them. CDR1 and CDR2 from the germline V gene are MNHEY and SVGAGI. CDR3 length: 15 amino acids. CDR3: CASSGPTGTNSPLHF. Here the CDR3 DNA reads TGTGCCAGCAGCGGTCCAACAGGGACCAATTCACCCCTCCACTTT.

The CDR3 here is CTSSRGTSGGRTDTQYF. The CDR3 nucleotides are TGCACCAGCAGCCGAGGGACTAGCGGGGGTCGCACAGATACGCAGTATTTT. V is TRBV1 and J is TRBJ2-3; the table calls TRBD2, which could not be checked here. TRBV1 is termed a pseudogene. The CDR3 consists of 17 residues.

The chain has TRBV9 and TRBJ2-3, with D possibly TRBD2 on 6 matching bases. Trimming removed 0 bases from V and 1 base from J, with 9 bases in between. CDR1 is SGDLS, CDR2 YYNGEE, per germline. This CDR3 region has 15 residues. The CDR3 DNA follows: TGTGCCAGCAGCGTAGTGGGACTCCGCACAGATACGCAGTATTTT. It is translated as CASSVVGLRTDTQYF. Variable domain in full (rest from reference TRBV9 and TRBJ2-3): DSGVTQTPKHLITATGQRVTLRCSPRSGDLSVYWYQQSLDQGLQFLIQYYNGEERAKGNILERFSAQQFPDLHSELNLSSLELGDSALYFCASSVVGLRTDTQYFGPGTRLTVL.

Only one count was recorded for this clone. The V call is TRBV5-1, the J call TRBJ2-1, with 8 positions matching TRBD2. Per germline, CDR1 SGHRS and CDR2 YFSETQ. J gave up 10 bases and V 1 base, and 13 bases lay outside the gene matches. The CDR3 runs 16 residues. This chain's CDR3 is CASSLWGSGGVEEQFF. The CDR3 DNA reads TGCGCCAGCAGCTTGTGGGGCAGCGGGGGCGTGGAAGAGCAGTTCTTC.

The genes are TRBV18 and TRBJ1-3; TRBD1 might be the D (6 bases). The V gene's germline CDR1 is KGHSH and CDR2 LQKENI. V was cut by 2 bases and J by 1 base, with 15 bases left in between. The CDR3 has 17 amino acids. The CDR3 DNA reads as TGTGCCAGCTCACCAGACCCAACAGGGTTATCTGGAAACACCATATATTTT. Its protein is CASSPDPTGLSGNTIYF.

Only one count was recorded for this clone. The chain recombines TRBV5-1 with TRBJ1-3; 9 bases fit TRBD1. With V trimmed by 4 bases and J by 2 bases, 4 bases remained unmatched. The CDR3 spans 15 residues. In germline, CDR1 is SGHRS, CDR2 YFSETQ. The CDR3 bases are TGCGCCAGCAGCCCGGACAGGGGAACTGGAAACACCATATATTTT. It translates to CASSPDRGTGNTIYF.

The chain joins TRBV6-2 or TRBV6-3 to TRBJ1-5; D gene uncertain. V lost 2 bases and J 1 base, leaving 3 bases between the germline ends. The germline V gene encodes CDR1 MNHEY and CDR2 SVGEGT. The CDR3 length is 13 residues. The CDR3 region has the DNA TGTGCCAGCAGTTACGACAGCAATCAGCCCCAGCATTTT. Residues: CASSYDSNQPQHF.

V usage is TRBV6-5 and J usage is TRBJ1-3; TRBD1 is a possible D gene (5 bases). This CDR3 has 15 amino acids. Germline CDR1 is MNHEY and CDR2 is SVGAGI. V gave up 7 bases and J gave up 0 bases, with 13 bases separating them. CDR3 nucleotide sequence: TGTGCCAGCATTCCTCCAGGGCCCTCTGGAAACACCATATATTTT. It codes for CASIPPGPSGNTIYF.

The chain is built from TRBV5-1 and TRBJ2-7; tentative D call: TRBD2 (7 bases). Trimming pared 7 bases from V and 4 bases from J, leaving 12 bases between. Germline V gives CDR1 SGHRS, CDR2 YFSETQ. The CDR3 sequence is 12 residues long. As DNA, the CDR3 is TGCGCCAGCTCACGGGGGGCTTACGAGCAGTACTTC. It codes for CASSRGAYEQYF.